The TCR beta chain described here comes from a study of T cell clonality in common variable immunodeficiency. This table comes from immunoSEQ multiplex PCR, and its TCRdb copy is limited to in-frame clones, with some not included. The table lists about 66,000 clones, no singletons, with 1.5% to 2% in the top ten. Findings and limits, study-wide: CVID subjects had higher TCRbeta clonality than healthy controls, most marked in about a third. CVID subjects shared fewer TCRbeta clones than healthy controls did.

This clone occurred many times. Antigen unknown. Read data end 3 residues before the CDR3 end; the end is taken from the germline J gene. In germline, CDR1 is ENHRY, CDR2 SYGVKD. CDR3 length: 16 amino acids. The junction had 5 bases not matched to a gene; V was cut back by 1 base and J by 7 bases. Blood samples were heparinized, roughly 4.5 to 8.5 ml per donor. Sequencing was performed on peripheral blood mononuclear cells. This sequence joins TRBV10-3 and TRBJ2-1; the match to TRBD2 covers 12 bases. This sequence was found in a person between 18 and 75 years old in good health. The CDR3 bases that were read are TGTGCCATCAGTGAGTACCTAGCGGGAGGGCCTAATGAG. Translated: CAISEYLAGGPNE. The whole CDR3 protein reads CAISEYLAGGPNEQFF.